This T cell receptor beta chain was identified in a study of blood T cells in healthy people across ages. Through a sample-barcoded 5' primer and a J-beta primer mix, a second PCR was run for about 6 to 11 cycles. Tagging of each cDNA molecule was performed by a template-switch adaptor with 12 random nucleotides. TCRdb redid the calling of the 5' RACE reads with MiXCR, one entry per CDR3 protein. The data contain approximately 790,000 distinct CDR3 sequences, about 59% of them singletons. Germline-derived CDR1 and CDR2 are LGHDT and YNNKEL (reference sequence). The CDR3 has 14 residues. Trimming took off 0 bases at V and 5 bases at J, with 10 bases between the two ends. Study-level results: It was held that diversity estimates obtained from one million T cells represented underestimates.

About this clonotype: Its antigen is as yet unknown.

The receptor comes from a man in his thirties or forties in good health. Sample: blood. The V call is TRBV3-1, the J call TRBJ2-5, with D uncertain. In DNA, the CDR3 is TGTGCCAGCAGCCAAGAACGTCGGCGGGAGACCCAGTACTTC. It encodes CASSQERRRETQYF.